Listed below are T cell receptor beta chains from one sample, sequenced in a study of Tregs in tolerant kidney transplant recipients. Measured with immunoSEQ multiplex PCR; TCRdb has only the in-frame clones, and not every one. The sample comprises 200,000 to 300,000 clones, about 80% of which are singletons, and about 0.64% rests with the top ten. The sample taken for sequencing was CD4+ T cells from blood. These receptors all come from a human donor in good health. The CDR3 runs from the conserved cysteine through the conserved F or W. D genes are given only for firm matches. Only some rows state a clone size, as once, few, many or a class for expanded clones.

j_call clone_size d_call v_call cdr3_aa cdr3_nt
TRBJ2-1 - - TRBV12-2 CASRLATGEQFF TGTGCAAGTCGCTTAGCGACGGGTGAGCAGTTCTTC
TRBJ1-2 - TRBD1 TRBV19 CASRDSRYGYTF TGTGCCAGTCGGGACAGTCGCTATGGCTACACCTTC
TRBJ2-5 once TRBD2 TRBV10-1 CASSESAGGPQKTQYF TGCGCCAGCAGTGAGTCGGCGGGGGGGCCCCAAAAGACCCAGTACTTC
TRBJ2-7 - - TRBV27 CASSFQGAYEQYF TGTGCCAGCAGTTTTCAAGGGGCCTACGAGCAGTACTTC
TRBJ2-7 - - TRBV2 CASSEALAFYSSSYEQYF TGTGCCAGCAGTGAAGCTCTAGCGTTTTACTCTAGCTCCTACGAGCAGTACTTC
TRBJ2-3 - - TRBV11-2 CASSRGEISTDTQYF TGTGCCAGCAGCCGCGGGGAAATAAGCACAGATACGCAGTATTTT
TRBJ2-3 few - TRBV30 CAWSVGVSTDTQYF TGTGCCTGGAGTGTAGGGGTCAGCACAGATACGCAGTATTTT
TRBJ1-1 - - TRBV29-1 CSVGLLAGVGNTEAFF TGCAGCGTTGGCCTCTTGGCGGGGGTGGGAAACACTGAAGCTTTCTTT
TRBJ1-6 - TRBD1 TRBV5-1 CASSPGQGALYNSPLHF TGCGCCAGCAGCCCCGGACAGGGGGCTCTCTATAATTCACCCCTCCACTTT
TRBJ2-7 - - TRBV18 CASSNRGGMAYEQYF TGTGCCAGCTCAAACAGGGGAGGGATGGCCTACGAGCAGTACTTC
TRBJ1-2 - - TRBV30 CAWSQGYGYTF TGTGCCTGGAGTCAAGGGTATGGCTACACCTTC
TRBJ2-7 - TRBD2 TRBV7-8 CASSRSAGGEQYF TGTGCCAGCAGCCGCTCGGCGGGGGGCGAGCAGTACTTC
TRBJ1-5 - TRBD1 TRBV6-6 CASRDRGLSGQPQHF TGTGCCAGCCGGGACAGGGGGCTCTCAGGTCAGCCCCAGCATTTT
TRBJ1-2 - TRBD1 TRBV5-1 CASSLAPTGNNGYTF TGCGCCAGCAGCTTGGCCCCGACAGGGAATAATGGCTACACCTTC
TRBJ1-5 - - TRBV7-2 CASSLEGGRNKPQHF TGTGCCAGCAGCTTAGAGGGGGGGCGTAATAAGCCCCAGCATTTT
TRBJ2-5 few TRBD2 TRBV4-1 CASSHLGLAGGPETQYF TGCGCCAGCAGCCATCTAGGACTAGCGGGGGGGCCAGAGACCCAGTACTTC
TRBJ2-1 - TRBD2 TRBV19 CASSPWTSGYNEQFF TGTGCCAGTAGTCCATGGACTAGCGGCTACAATGAGCAGTTCTTC
TRBJ1-1 - - TRBV11-1 CASSAPRGVSTEAFF TGTGCCAGCAGCGCCCCTCGGGGTGTCAGCACTGAAGCTTTCTTT
TRBJ2-1 few TRBD2 TRBV6-4 CASSEAGGPNEQFF TGTGCCAGCAGTGAAGCGGGGGGGCCAAATGAGCAGTTCTTC
TRBJ1-2 - TRBD1 TRBV6-5 CASSYTGQGGYTF TGTGCCAGCAGTTACACTGGACAGGGGGGCTACACCTTC
TRBJ2-1 - TRBD2 TRBV9 CASSGGTGGPWSYNEQFF TGTGCCAGCAGCGGTGGGACGGGAGGGCCCTGGTCCTACAATGAGCAGTTCTTC
TRBJ1-2 - - TRBV7-6 CASSFSSNYGYTF TGTGCCAGCAGCTTTAGTTCTAACTATGGCTACACCTTC